Here is one T cell receptor beta chain with its context. As originally analysed: Amplification of reference gene primers provided the estimated nucleated cell counts. The protocol was immunoSEQ multiplex PCR, while the TCRdb copy is restricted to in-frame clones and leaves out a portion. That table is the source of V, J and clone size, and D and trimming were worked out from the DNA. This table holds around 300,000 clones, approximately 83% found once. Germline CDR1 and CDR2: LGHNA and YSLEER. Trimming cost V 1 base and J 1 base, with 7 bases left between them. This CDR3 has 14 residues. The data are from a study of blood T cell repertoires in COVID-19. Turning to the study itself: Acute and convalescent COVID-19 specimens originated in the United States, Italy and Spain. From T cells, B-cell-depleted T cells, or PBMCs came the material, which was cDNA or gDNA.

This chain joins TRBV4-3 and TRBJ1-1; D is undetermined. The receptor was isolated from a woman between 45 and 65 years old who had recovered from COVID-19. Sequenced sample: peripheral blood. The CDR3 region is CASSQVSENTEAFF. CDR3 in DNA: TGCGCCAGCAGCCAAGTATCAGAGAACACTGAAGCTTTCTTT.